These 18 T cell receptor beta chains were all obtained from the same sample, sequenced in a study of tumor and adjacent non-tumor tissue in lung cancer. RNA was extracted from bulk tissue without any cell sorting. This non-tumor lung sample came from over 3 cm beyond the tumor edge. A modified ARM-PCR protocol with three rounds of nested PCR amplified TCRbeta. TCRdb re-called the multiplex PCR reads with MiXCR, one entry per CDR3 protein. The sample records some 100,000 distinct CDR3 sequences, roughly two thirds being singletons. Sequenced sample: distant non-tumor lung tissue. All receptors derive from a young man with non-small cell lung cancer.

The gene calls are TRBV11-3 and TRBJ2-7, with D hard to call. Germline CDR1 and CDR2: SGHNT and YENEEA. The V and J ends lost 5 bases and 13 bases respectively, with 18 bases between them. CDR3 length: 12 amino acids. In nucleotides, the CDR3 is TGTGCCAGCAGCATTAACTCCTACGATCAATACTTC. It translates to CASSINSYDQYF.

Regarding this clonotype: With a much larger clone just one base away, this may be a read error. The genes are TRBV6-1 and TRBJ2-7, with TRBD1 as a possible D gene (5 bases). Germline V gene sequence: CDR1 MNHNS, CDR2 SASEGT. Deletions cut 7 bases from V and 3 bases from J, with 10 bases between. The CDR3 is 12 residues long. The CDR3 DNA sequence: TGTGCCAGCAATGTCAGGGTCTACGAGCAGTACTTC. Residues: CASNVRVYEQYF.

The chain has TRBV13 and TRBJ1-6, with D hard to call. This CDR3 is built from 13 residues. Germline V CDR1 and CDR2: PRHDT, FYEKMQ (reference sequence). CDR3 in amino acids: CASNIKENSPLHF. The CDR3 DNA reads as TGTGCTAGTAACATAAAGGAGAATTCACCCCTCCACTTT.

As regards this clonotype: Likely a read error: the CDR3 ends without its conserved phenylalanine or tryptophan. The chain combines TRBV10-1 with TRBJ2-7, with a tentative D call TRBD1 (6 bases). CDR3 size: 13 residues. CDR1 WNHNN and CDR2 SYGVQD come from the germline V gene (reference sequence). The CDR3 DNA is TGTGCCAGCAGTCCGAACAGGGCTTACGAGCAGTACTAC. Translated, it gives CASSPNRAYEQYY.

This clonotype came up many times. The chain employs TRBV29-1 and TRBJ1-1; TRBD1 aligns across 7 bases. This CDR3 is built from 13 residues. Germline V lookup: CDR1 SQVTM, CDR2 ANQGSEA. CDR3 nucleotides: TGCACCGATCCGCCGACAGGGAGCACTGAAGCTTTCTTT. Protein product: CTDPPTGSTEAFF.

The CDR3 bases are TGCAGCGTTGCTCTCAGGATCACAGATACGCAGTATTTT. Encoded protein: CSVALRITDTQYF. The genes are TRBV29-1 and TRBJ2-3; D is unresolved. Germline V CDR1 and CDR2: SQVTM, ANQGSEA. This CDR3 has 13 amino acids. The V and J ends lost 4 bases and 2 bases respectively, with 10 bases between them.

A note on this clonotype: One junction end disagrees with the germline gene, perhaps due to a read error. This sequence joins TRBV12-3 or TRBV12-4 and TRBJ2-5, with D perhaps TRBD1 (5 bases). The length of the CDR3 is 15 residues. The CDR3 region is CASSLPRGDQEAQYF. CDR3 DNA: TGTGCCAGCAGTTTGCCTAGGGGTGATCAAGAGGCCCAATACTTC.

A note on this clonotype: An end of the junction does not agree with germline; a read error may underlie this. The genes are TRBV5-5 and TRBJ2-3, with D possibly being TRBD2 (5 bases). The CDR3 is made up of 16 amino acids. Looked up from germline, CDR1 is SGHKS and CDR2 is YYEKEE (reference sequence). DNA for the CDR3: TGTGCCAGCAGCGGAACCACTAGGATAGATACAGATACGCAGTGTTTT. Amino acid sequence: CASSGTTRIDTDTQCF.

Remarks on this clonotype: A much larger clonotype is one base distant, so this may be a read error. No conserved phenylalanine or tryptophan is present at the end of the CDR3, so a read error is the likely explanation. The CDR3 sequence is CAWSGDSNYGYTL. The DNA for the CDR3 is TGTGCCTGGAGTGGGGACAGTAACTATGGCTACACCTTA. V is TRBV30 and J is TRBJ1-2; 7 nucleotides line up with TRBD1. The CDR3 has 13 residues. J gave up 1 base and V 1 base, and 0 bases lay outside the gene matches. Germline CDR1 reads GTSNPN; CDR2 reads SVGIG (reference sequence).

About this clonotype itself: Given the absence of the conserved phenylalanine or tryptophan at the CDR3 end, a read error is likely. The CDR3 bases are TGCAGCGTTGTTGGCGGGAACTACGAGCAGTACATC. Its translation is CSVVGGNYEQYI. The genes are TRBV29-1 and TRBJ2-7; tentative D call: TRBD2 (6 bases). This CDR3 has 12 amino acids. V was cut by 4 bases and J by 3 bases, with 10 bases left in between. Looked up from germline, CDR1 is SQVTM and CDR2 is ANQGSEA.

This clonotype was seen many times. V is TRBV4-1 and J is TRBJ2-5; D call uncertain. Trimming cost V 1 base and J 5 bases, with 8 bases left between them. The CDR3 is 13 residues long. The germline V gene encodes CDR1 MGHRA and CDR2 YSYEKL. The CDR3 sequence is CASSQVIGETQYF. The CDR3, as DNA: TGCGCCAGCAGCCAAGTAATAGGCGAGACCCAGTACTTC.

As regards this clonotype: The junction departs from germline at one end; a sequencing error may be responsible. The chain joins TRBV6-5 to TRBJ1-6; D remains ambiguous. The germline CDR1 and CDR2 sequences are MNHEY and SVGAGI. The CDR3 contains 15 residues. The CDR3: CPSSYDLGFNLPLHF. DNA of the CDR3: TGTCCCAGCAGTTATGATTTGGGCTTTAATTTACCCCTCCACTTT.

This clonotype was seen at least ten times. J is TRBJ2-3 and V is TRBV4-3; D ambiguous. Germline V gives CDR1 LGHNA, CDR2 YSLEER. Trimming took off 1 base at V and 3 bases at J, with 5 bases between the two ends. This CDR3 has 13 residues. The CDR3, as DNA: TGCGCCAGCAGCCAAGGGGCTACAGATACGCAGTATTTT. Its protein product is CASSQGATDTQYF.

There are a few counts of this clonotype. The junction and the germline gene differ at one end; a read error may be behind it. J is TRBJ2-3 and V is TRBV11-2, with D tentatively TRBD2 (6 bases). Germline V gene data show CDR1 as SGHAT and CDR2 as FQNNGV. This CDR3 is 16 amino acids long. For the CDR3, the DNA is TGTGCCAGCAGCTTAGATGCGGGATGGGGCACGGATACGCCGTATTTT. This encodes CASSLDAGWGTDTPYF.

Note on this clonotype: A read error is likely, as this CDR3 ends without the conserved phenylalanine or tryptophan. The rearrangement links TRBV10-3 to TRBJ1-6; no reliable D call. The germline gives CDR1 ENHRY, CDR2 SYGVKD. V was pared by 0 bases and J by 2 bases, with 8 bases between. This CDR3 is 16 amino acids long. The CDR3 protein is CAISESNGPYNSPLHL. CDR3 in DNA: TGTGCCATCAGTGAGTCGAACGGCCCCTATAATTCACCCCTCCACCTT.

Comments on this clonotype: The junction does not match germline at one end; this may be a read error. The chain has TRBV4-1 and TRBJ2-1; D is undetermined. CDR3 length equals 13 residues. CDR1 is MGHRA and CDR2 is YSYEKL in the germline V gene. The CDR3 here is CASSQAGRNERFF. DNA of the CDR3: TGCGCCAGCAGCCAAGCGGGTCGGAATGAGCGGTTCTTC.

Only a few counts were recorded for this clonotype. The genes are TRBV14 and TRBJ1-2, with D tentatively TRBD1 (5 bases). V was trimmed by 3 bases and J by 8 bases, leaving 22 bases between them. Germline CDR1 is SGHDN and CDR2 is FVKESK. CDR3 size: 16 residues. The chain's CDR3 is CASSQHPSGELQGYTF. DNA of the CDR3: TGTGCCAGCAGCCAGCATCCCTCGGGGGAGCTTCAGGGCTACACCTTC.

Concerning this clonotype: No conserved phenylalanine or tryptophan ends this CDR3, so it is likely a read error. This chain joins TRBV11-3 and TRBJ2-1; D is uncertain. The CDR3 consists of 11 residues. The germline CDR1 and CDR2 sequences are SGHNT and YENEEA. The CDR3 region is CANSLSGEQFL. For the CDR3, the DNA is TGTGCCAACAGCTTAAGTGGTGAGCAGTTCTTA.